This T cell receptor (beta chain) was found in a study of shared clonotypes between healthy human individuals. V was clipped by 1 base and J by 4 bases, with 13 bases between them. Germline CDR1 is SGHTA and CDR2 is FQGNSA. This CDR3 region has 15 residues. TCRdb keeps only in-frame clones here, not all; method: immunoSEQ multiplex PCR. The repertoire holds about 490,000 clones, with approximately 82% as singletons. Overall study results and limits: The authors expected sequencing depth to affect clonotype sharing among donors.

As for this clone: Antigen: not known.

The source material was PBMCs. This sequence joins TRBV7-2 and TRBJ2-5; no firm D call. The clonotype was recovered from a woman aged 40 to 49 in good health. Some clones in this sample may be carry-over from other donors' samples. CDR3 sequence: CASSLGVFNRETQYF. The DNA for the CDR3 is TGTGCCAGCAGCTTAGGGGTCTTCAATCGAGAGACCCAGTACTTC.